Listed below are T cell receptor beta chains from one sample, sequenced in a study of T-cell memory formation after mild COVID-19. TCRdb recomputed calls from the 5' RACE reads with MiXCR, one row per CDR3 protein. The sample lists 280,000 or so distinct CDR3 sequences; more than 15% were seen once. Material: PBMCs or a T cell subset sorted from them (not recorded which). These TCRs come from a man aged 18 to 30 who had mild COVID-19 (a few samples of this study predate the infection). Cell type and time point are not known. Each CDR3 is given with its conserved first and last residue. Only some rows state a clone size, as once, few, many or a class for expanded clones.

V gene | clone size | CDR3 protein
TRBV7-2 | . | CASGPVGGANVLTF
TRBV2 | few | CASKGLAGDAYEQYF
TRBV12-3/TRBV12-4 | few | CASSGLAGTDTQYF
TRBV30 | . | CACWGGDTGELFF
TRBV5-1 | few | CASSLESRRTGELFF
TRBV4-1 | few | CASSQGSQGNGFYEQYF
TRBV7-2 | . | CASSPSTRAGELFF
TRBV6-6 | many | CASSYSRRTGTANNEQFF
TRBV5-1 | . | CASSPLTGGAWDTQYF
TRBV19 | . | CASLDTSSGANVLTF
TRBV7-8 | once | CASSLVQGAGETQYF
TRBV12-3/TRBV12-4 | . | CASSQWDYYSSSGNTIYF
TRBV12-3/TRBV12-4 | few | CASSFGGGAGELFF
TRBV20-1 | few | CSASWQTGEQYF
TRBV7-8 | . | CASSLPSRGNTIYF
TRBV12-3/TRBV12-4 | few | CASSPDADTQYF
TRBV7-2 | few | CASSRLVGREKLFF
TRBV11-2 | . | CASSRPEGIGWTEALF
TRBV4-2 | . | CASSQDRRAGETQYF
TRBV9 | . | CASSAMGVEGETQYF
TRBV7-9 | few | CASSFRRGGLAGGQSSYEQYF
TRBV6-5 | . | CASSYSRRATDTQYF
TRBV6-6 | . | CASSYGGGNEKLFF
TRBV5-1 | few | CASSLRLSEYNEQFF
TRBV4-1 | many | CASSPREVTEAFF
TRBV14 | few | CASRQGPSAFYNEQFF
TRBV6-5 | . | CASSDRWSSYEQYF
TRBV7-9 | . | CASSSTDPAKNIQYF
TRBV11-2 | . | CASSLASVYEQYF
TRBV5-1 | few | CASSLDISGELFF
TRBV7-6 | few | CASSLWVSGANEKLFF
TRBV3-1 | few | CASSPRGHGAGELFF
TRBV7-7 | many | CASSLRRGSEETQYF
TRBV24-1 | . | CATSDSVVNEQFF
TRBV30 | . | CAWSIQKETQYF
TRBV6-6 | many | CASSLQGAGNTIYF
TRBV7-8 | few | CASSLAEGGGYGYTF
TRBV6-5 | few | CASSHGGFQGVAYGYTF
TRBV12-3/TRBV12-4 | few | CASSPRDSTDTQYF
TRBV7-2 | . | CASSLVLGAEAFF
TRBV4-3 | . | CASSQDRSIIYNEQFF
TRBV12-3/TRBV12-4 | . | CASSFGEVNTEAFF
TRBV19 | few | CASSMGVTGTLQETQYF
TRBV4-1 | . | CASSLARGKEAFF
TRBV4-3 | . | CASSQAGTREETQYF
TRBV6-6 | . | CASSQKGGSKTQYF